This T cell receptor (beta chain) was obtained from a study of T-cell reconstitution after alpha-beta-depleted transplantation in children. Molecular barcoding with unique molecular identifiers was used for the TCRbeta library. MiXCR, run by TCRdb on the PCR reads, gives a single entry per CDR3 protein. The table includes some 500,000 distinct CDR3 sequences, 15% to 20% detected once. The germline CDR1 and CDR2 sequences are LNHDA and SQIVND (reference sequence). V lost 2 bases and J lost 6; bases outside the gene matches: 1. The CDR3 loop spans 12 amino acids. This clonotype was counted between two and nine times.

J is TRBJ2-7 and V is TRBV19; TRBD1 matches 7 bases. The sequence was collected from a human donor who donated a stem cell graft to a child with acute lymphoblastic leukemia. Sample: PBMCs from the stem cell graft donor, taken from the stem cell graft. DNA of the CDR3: TGTGCCAGTAGTATACGGACAGGCGAGCAGTACTTC. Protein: CASSIRTGEQYF.